This T cell receptor (beta chain) was identified in a study of control samples from healthy donors and cancer patients. Profiling relied on immunoSEQ multiplex PCR, and the TCRdb table lists in-frame clones only, not all of them. The sample holds fewer than 95,000 clones, about nine tenths seen once. The CDR3 length is 13 residues. The V end was cut by 0 bases, the J end by 8 bases, with 11 bases between. Germline CDR1 and CDR2: SGHDT and YYEEEE. The sample was blood. This TCR derives from a young man in good health. The V call is TRBV5-6, the J call TRBJ1-2; D remains unclear. CDR3 in DNA: TGTGCCAGCAGCTTGGTGGGCGTCTGGGGCTACACCTTC. Amino acids: CASSLVGVWGYTF.